A single sample gave rise to the 8 T cell receptor beta chains below, sequenced in a study of blood T cell repertoires in COVID-19 (dated by TCRdb to between 2020 and 2021). Libraries were made using the immunoSEQ multiplex PCR assay. As stored in TCRdb, this immuneACCESS dataset retains in-frame rearrangements with V and J assigned. A fraction of the clones does not appear; measured against another copy, unresolved V genes explain less than half of the discrepancy, and the remainder lacks a known reason. This sample lists approximately 350,000 clones; approximately 88% were detected once. More than 0.95% of the sample is held by the ten biggest clonotypes. Source material: peripheral blood. The receptors derive from a man between 40 and 49 years old with acute or convalescent COVID-19.

This chain uses TRBV9 with TRBJ1-4; TRBD1 aligns across 9 bases. The J segment lost 3 bases and the V segment lost 4 bases, leaving 16 bases of the junction unmatched. Germline-derived CDR1 and CDR2 are SGDLS and YYNGEE. This CDR3 region has 19 residues. The CDR3 protein is CASSPRGTGTTLSNEKLFF. DNA of the CDR3: TGTGCCAGCAGCCCGCGGGGGACAGGGACTACACTTTCTAATGAAAAACTGTTTTTT.

The gene calls are TRBV7-6 and TRBJ1-3; D unclear. V lost 6 bases and J lost 0, with 12 bases in between. Per germline, CDR1 SGHVS and CDR2 FNYEAQ. This CDR3 has 15 amino acids. CDR3 bases: TGTGCCAGCAGTCCCCAGGCGAACTCTGGAAACACCATATATTTT. Protein sequence: CASSPQANSGNTIYF.

The chain combines TRBV4-2 with TRBJ2-1; 10 bases align to TRBD1. The V gene's germline CDR1 is LGHNA and CDR2 YNFKEQ. J was trimmed by 8 bases and V by 6 bases; bases with no gene match: 10. The CDR3 contains 15 residues. This CDR3 is CASRPADRGGDEQFF. Here the CDR3 DNA reads TGTGCCAGCAGGCCAGCGGACAGGGGGGGCGATGAGCAGTTCTTC.

This chain joins TRBV6-5 and TRBJ1-4; 7 bases are shared with TRBD1. The V gene's germline CDR1 is MNHEY and CDR2 SVGAGI. There are 14 residues in the CDR3. V trimming: 7 bases; J trimming: 4 bases; junction bases outside the gene matches: 6. CDR3 amino acids: CASKGGADNEKLFF. CDR3 nucleotides: TGTGCCAGCAAAGGGGGCGCGGATAATGAAAAACTGTTTTTT.

The CDR3 coding sequence is TGTGCCAGCAGCCAAGCGGGGGCTGAAGCTTTCTTT. Its translation: CASSQAGAEAFF. The rearrangement joins TRBV14 to TRBJ1-1, with a weak D call TRBD1 (5 bases). In germline, CDR1 is SGHDN, CDR2 FVKESK. CDR3 length: 12 amino acids. Trimming removed 1 base at V and 6 bases at J, with 6 bases between.

This sequence joins TRBV5-4 and TRBJ1-1, with D perhaps TRBD1 (6 bases). The CDR3 consists of 12 residues. The germline gives CDR1 SGHNT, CDR2 YYREEE (reference sequence). Trimming cost V 2 bases and J 5 bases, with 7 bases left between them. The CDR3 nucleotides are TGTGCCAGCAGCTTACAGGGAACTGAAGCTTTCTTT. Translating gives CASSLQGTEAFF.

This rearrangement joins TRBV3-1 (or the pseudogene TRBV3-2) to TRBJ2-3, with 7 bases identical to TRBD1. The CDR3 runs to 15 residues. Trimming removed 0 bases from V and 6 bases from J; junction bases left unmatched: 6. Per germline, CDR1 LGHDT and CDR2 YNNKEL (reference sequence). The CDR3 coding sequence is TGTGCCAGCAGCCAAGAACGACAGGGATTGGATACGCAGTATTTT. Its protein is CASSQERQGLDTQYF.

The V call is TRBV11-2, the J call TRBJ1-1, with D possibly being TRBD1 (5 bases). The V gene's germline CDR1 is SGHAT and CDR2 FQNNGV. V lost 1 base, J lost 6 bases, and 9 bases lay in between. The CDR3 is 13 residues long. CDR3 amino acids: CASSLASGAEAFF. In DNA, the CDR3 is TGTGCCAGCAGCTTAGCTTCGGGGGCTGAAGCTTTCTTT.